The sample holds many counts of the clone carrying this T cell receptor (beta chain). Its target is not known. This sample is part of a study of human T cells and chemical hapten exposure. V was clipped by 0 bases and J by 3 bases, with 9 bases between them. The CDR3 sequence is 15 residues long. The germline CDR1 and CDR2 sequences are LGHNA and YSLEER. Specified time point: patch test 1, 2 weeks after DPC sensitization. Indicated treatment: therapeutic diphenylcyclopropenone sensitization with weekly scalp DPC. Study-wide findings and caveats: The presence of alopecia in the donors means their immune response may differ from healthy people's.

TCRdb processed the RACE reads anew with MiXCR; each CDR3 protein has one entry. Counted here are 300,000 to 450,000 distinct CDR3 sequences, 4.8% occurring once; the ten biggest clones make up about 2.1%. The V and J genes are TRBV4-3 and TRBJ2-1; D is unresolved. This sample comprised whole blood, obtained in connection with sensitization to the hapten diphenylcyclopropenone (DPC). The receptor was isolated from a woman in her forties or fifties with alopecia areata. Some clones in this sample may be carry-over from other donors' samples. The CDR3 spells CASSQDRVNYNEQFF. DNA for the CDR3: TGCGCCAGCAGCCAAGATCGGGTAAACTACAATGAGCAGTTCTTC.